Listed below are T cell receptor beta chains from one sample, sequenced in a study of cytomegalovirus exposure and HLA in healthy donors. Sequencing used immunoSEQ multiplex PCR; TCRdb keeps in-frame clones, though not all of them. The sample carries 50,000 to 70,000 clones, 80% recorded once. Material: PBMCs. The receptors originated from a male donor in good health and CMV-seronegative. The CDR3 runs from the conserved cysteine through the conserved F or W. Each record gives: D gene, clone size, J gene, V gene, CDR3 protein, CDR3 DNA. D genes are given only for firm matches. Only some rows state a clone size, as once, few, many or a class for expanded clones.

D gene: TRBD1; clone size: .; J gene: TRBJ1-5; V gene: TRBV19; CDR3 protein: CASSTGGSFSNQPQHF; CDR3 DNA: TGTGCCAGTAGCACAGGGGGCTCCTTTAGCAATCAGCCCCAGCATTTT
D gene: TRBD1; clone size: once; J gene: TRBJ2-7; V gene: TRBV7-2; CDR3 protein: CASSPRDRGLYEQYF; CDR3 DNA: TGTGCCAGCAGCCCCCGGGACAGGGGACTGTACGAGCAGTACTTC
D gene: .; clone size: .; J gene: TRBJ2-6; V gene: TRBV7-8; CDR3 protein: CASSPREAGANVLTF; CDR3 DNA: TGTGCCAGCAGCCCCCGTGAGGCCGGGGCCAACGTCCTGACTTTC
D gene: .; clone size: once; J gene: TRBJ2-5; V gene: TRBV11-3; CDR3 protein: CASSLEGSAGETQYF; CDR3 DNA: TGTGCCAGCAGCTTAGAAGGGAGCGCGGGGGAGACCCAGTACTTC
D gene: .; clone size: .; J gene: TRBJ1-5; V gene: TRBV29-1; CDR3 protein: CSVGYSNQPQHF; CDR3 DNA: TGCAGCGTTGGTTATAGCAATCAGCCCCAGCATTTT
D gene: TRBD1; clone size: .; J gene: TRBJ1-2; V gene: TRBV6-5; CDR3 protein: CASRDRGYFGYTF; CDR3 DNA: TGTGCCAGCAGGGACAGGGGTTATTTTGGCTACACCTTC
D gene: .; clone size: once; J gene: TRBJ2-3; V gene: TRBV5-1; CDR3 protein: CASSLVTRQAHFTDTQYF; CDR3 DNA: TGCGCCAGCAGCTTAGTAACGCGACAGGCCCATTTCACAGATACGCAGTATTTT
D gene: .; clone size: .; J gene: TRBJ2-7; V gene: TRBV6-1; CDR3 protein: CASNRQAGTYEQYF; CDR3 DNA: TGTGCCAGCAACAGACAGGCTGGCACCTACGAGCAGTACTTC
D gene: .; clone size: .; J gene: TRBJ2-5; V gene: TRBV27; CDR3 protein: CASSRRELWQETQYF; CDR3 DNA: TGTGCCAGCAGTAGGAGGGAATTGTGGCAAGAGACCCAGTACTTC
D gene: .; clone size: .; J gene: TRBJ2-7; V gene: TRBV7-9; CDR3 protein: CASSLVLNGLYGQYF; CDR3 DNA: TGTGCCAGCAGCTTAGTGCTCAACGGTCTCTACGGGCAGTACTTC
D gene: .; clone size: .; J gene: TRBJ1-2; V gene: TRBV7-9; CDR3 protein: CSSSFDFGGLGYGYTF; CDR3 DNA: TGTTCCAGCAGCTTCGATTTCGGGGGGCTAGGATATGGCTACACCTTC
D gene: .; clone size: .; J gene: TRBJ1-6; V gene: TRBV18; CDR3 protein: CASSPTSQGGNSPLHF; CDR3 DNA: TGTGCCAGCTCACCAACAAGCCAGGGAGGGAATTCACCCCTCCACTTT
D gene: TRBD1; clone size: .; J gene: TRBJ1-5; V gene: TRBV30; CDR3 protein: CAWSAGQGLIGDQPQHF; CDR3 DNA: TGTGCCTGGAGTGCAGGACAGGGTTTGATCGGCGATCAGCCCCAGCATTTT
D gene: TRBD2; clone size: .; J gene: TRBJ2-5; V gene: TRBV5-1; CDR3 protein: CASSTIGLAGGSSQETQYF; CDR3 DNA: TGCGCCAGCAGCACAATAGGACTAGCGGGGGGCTCGTCTCAAGAGACCCAGTACTTC
D gene: .; clone size: .; J gene: TRBJ1-2; V gene: TRBV5-4; CDR3 protein: CASSLGWASTNYGYTF; CDR3 DNA: TGTGCCAGCAGCTTGGGTTGGGCCAGCACCAACTATGGCTACACCTTC
D gene: TRBD1; clone size: few; J gene: TRBJ1-5; V gene: TRBV27; CDR3 protein: CASSFIGGESNQPQHF; CDR3 DNA: TGTGCCAGCAGTTTTATAGGGGGCGAAAGCAATCAGCCCCAGCATTTT
D gene: .; clone size: .; J gene: TRBJ2-7; V gene: TRBV5-1; CDR3 protein: CASSLVTGTPYEQYF; CDR3 DNA: TGCGCCAGCAGCTTGGTAACAGGGACGCCCTACGAGCAGTACTTC
D gene: TRBD2; clone size: .; J gene: TRBJ2-2; V gene: TRBV5-6; CDR3 protein: CASSLAGGNTGELFF; CDR3 DNA: TGTGCCAGCAGTTTAGCGGGGGGGAACACCGGGGAGCTGTTTTTT
D gene: .; clone size: few; J gene: TRBJ2-5; V gene: TRBV11-2; CDR3 protein: CASSSRGGRTITETQYF; CDR3 DNA: TGTGCCAGCAGCTCGAGAGGGGGAAGGACCATAACGGAGACCCAGTACTTC
D gene: .; clone size: .; J gene: TRBJ2-1; V gene: TRBV18; CDR3 protein: CASSIGTPDNEQFF; CDR3 DNA: TGTGCCAGCTCAATCGGGACACCCGACAATGAGCAGTTCTTC
D gene: .; clone size: .; J gene: TRBJ1-1; V gene: TRBV5-1; CDR3 protein: CASSAGGGVRGNTEAFF; CDR3 DNA: TGCGCCAGCAGCGCTGGCGGGGGGGTAAGGGGGAACACTGAAGCTTTCTTT
D gene: .; clone size: .; J gene: TRBJ1-1; V gene: TRBV7-9; CDR3 protein: CASTLGGYEAFF; CDR3 DNA: TGTGCCAGCACCCTTGGGGGCTATGAAGCTTTCTTT
D gene: TRBD1; clone size: .; J gene: TRBJ2-7; V gene: TRBV19; CDR3 protein: CASSIRGQASSYEQYF; CDR3 DNA: TGTGCCAGTAGTATAAGGGGGCAGGCGAGCTCCTACGAGCAGTACTTC
D gene: TRBD1; clone size: .; J gene: TRBJ2-6; V gene: TRBV19; CDR3 protein: CASSTGQGAPLGANVLTF; CDR3 DNA: TGTGCCAGTAGTACCGGCCAGGGGGCGCCACTTGGGGCCAACGTCCTGACTTTC
D gene: .; clone size: few; J gene: TRBJ1-2; V gene: TRBV7-2; CDR3 protein: CASSFNRDYGYTF; CDR3 DNA: TGTGCCAGCAGCTTCAACAGGGACTATGGCTACACCTTC
D gene: TRBD2; clone size: .; J gene: TRBJ2-7; V gene: TRBV7-9; CDR3 protein: CASSWRSGGAIYEQYF; CDR3 DNA: TGTGCCAGCAGCTGGCGTAGCGGGGGGGCAATCTACGAGCAGTACTTC
D gene: TRBD2; clone size: few; J gene: TRBJ2-2; V gene: TRBV7-2; CDR3 protein: CASSRRLAGGKGELFF; CDR3 DNA: TGTGCCAGCAGCAGAAGACTAGCGGGGGGGAAGGGGGAGCTGTTTTTT
D gene: TRBD1; clone size: .; J gene: TRBJ2-5; V gene: TRBV18; CDR3 protein: CASSPTGVPETQYF; CDR3 DNA: TGTGCCAGCTCACCGACAGGGGTCCCAGAGACCCAGTACTTC
D gene: .; clone size: .; J gene: TRBJ1-2; V gene: TRBV9; CDR3 protein: CASSVGARADYGYTF; CDR3 DNA: TGTGCCAGCAGCGTAGGGGCGAGGGCGGACTATGGCTACACCTTC
D gene: .; clone size: .; J gene: TRBJ1-4; V gene: TRBV7-2; CDR3 protein: CASSPPRRPEKLFF; CDR3 DNA: TGTGCCAGCAGCCCCCCACGGAGGCCTGAAAAACTGTTTTTT
D gene: .; clone size: .; J gene: TRBJ1-1; V gene: TRBV20-1; CDR3 protein: CSALLGTEAFF; CDR3 DNA: TGCAGTGCTCTTCTCGGGACTGAAGCTTTCTTT
D gene: .; clone size: medium-sized; J gene: TRBJ2-7; V gene: TRBV5-6; CDR3 protein: CASSPLTETYEQYF; CDR3 DNA: TGTGCCAGCAGCCCTCTGACAGAGACCTACGAGCAGTACTTC
D gene: TRBD1; clone size: .; J gene: TRBJ2-7; V gene: TRBV7-2; CDR3 protein: CASSSGGPMSYEQYF; CDR3 DNA: TGTGCCAGCAGCTCAGGGGGCCCGATGTCCTACGAGCAGTACTTC
D gene: .; clone size: .; J gene: TRBJ2-1; V gene: TRBV7-2; CDR3 protein: CASSSLGHEQFF; CDR3 DNA: TGTGCCAGCAGCTCTCTAGGTCATGAGCAGTTCTTC
D gene: .; clone size: few; J gene: TRBJ2-2; V gene: TRBV5-6; CDR3 protein: CASSSRGGDSNTGELFF; CDR3 DNA: TGTGCCAGCAGCTCTAGAGGGGGGGACTCGAACACCGGGGAGCTGTTTTTT
D gene: TRBD2; clone size: few; J gene: TRBJ2-3; V gene: TRBV5-1; CDR3 protein: CASSLGGGTDTQYF; CDR3 DNA: TGCGCCAGCAGCTTGGGGGGGGGAACAGATACGCAGTATTTT
D gene: .; clone size: .; J gene: TRBJ2-5; V gene: TRBV29-1; CDR3 protein: CSVTGSGETQYF; CDR3 DNA: TGCAGCGTCACAGGGTCGGGGGAGACCCAGTACTTC
D gene: TRBD1; clone size: .; J gene: TRBJ2-7; V gene: TRBV6-5; CDR3 protein: CASSYSRTGDDEQYF; CDR3 DNA: TGTGCCAGCAGTTACTCGCGGACAGGGGATGACGAGCAGTACTTC
D gene: .; clone size: once; J gene: TRBJ1-4; V gene: TRBV18; CDR3 protein: CASSPGGTNEKLFF; CDR3 DNA: TGTGCCAGCTCACCGGGGGGGACTAATGAAAAACTGTTTTTT
D gene: TRBD1; clone size: medium-sized; J gene: TRBJ1-2; V gene: TRBV25-1; CDR3 protein: CASSDGTEVYGYTF; CDR3 DNA: TGTGCCAGCAGTGACGGGACAGAAGTTTATGGCTACACCTTC
D gene: .; clone size: .; J gene: TRBJ1-4; V gene: TRBV19; CDR3 protein: CASGDNMGREKLFF; CDR3 DNA: TGTGCCAGTGGTGACAACATGGGTCGCGAAAAACTGTTTTTT
D gene: .; clone size: .; J gene: TRBJ1-2; V gene: TRBV19; CDR3 protein: CASRGLVNYGYTF; CDR3 DNA: TGTGCCAGTCGCGGACTCGTTAACTATGGCTACACCTTC
D gene: .; clone size: .; J gene: TRBJ2-5; V gene: TRBV2; CDR3 protein: CASSERTAQETQYF; CDR3 DNA: TGTGCCAGCAGTGAAAGGACAGCCCAAGAGACCCAGTACTTC
D gene: .; clone size: .; J gene: TRBJ1-1; V gene: TRBV18; CDR3 protein: CATSTVMNTEAFF; CDR3 DNA: TGTGCCACATCGACAGTCATGAACACTGAAGCTTTCTTT
D gene: TRBD1; clone size: few; J gene: TRBJ1-4; V gene: TRBV7-6; CDR3 protein: CASSAGTGPEKLFF; CDR3 DNA: TGTGCCAGCAGCGCCGGGACAGGGCCTGAAAAACTGTTTTTT
D gene: TRBD2; clone size: .; J gene: TRBJ2-7; V gene: TRBV5-1; CDR3 protein: CASSPTSGGSYEQYF; CDR3 DNA: TGCGCCAGCAGCCCGACTAGCGGGGGTTCCTACGAGCAGTACTTC
D gene: .; clone size: .; J gene: TRBJ1-1; V gene: TRBV29-1; CDR3 protein: CSVHTNTEAFF; CDR3 DNA: TGCAGCGTACATACGAACACTGAAGCTTTCTTT